These 2 T cell receptor beta chains share one sample of origin, sequenced in a study of shared clonotypes between healthy human individuals. Data came from immunoSEQ multiplex PCR; TCRdb stores just in-frame clones and leaves some out. The sample has about 2.4 million clones; approximately 93% are singletons. Sequencing was done on a sample of naive CD4+ T cells from PBMCs. Regarding subset: CD45RA+ positively selected. The source is a man between 18 and 35 years old in good health. Some clones in this sample may be carry-over from other donors' samples.

DNA for the CDR3: TGTGCCAGCAGCTCTACCTCGGCAGGGGTGGGAGAGACCCAGTACTTC. This sequence encodes CASSSTSAGVGETQYF. V is TRBV7-2 and J is TRBJ2-5; possibly TRBD1 for D (6 bases). Trimming removed 4 bases from V and 4 bases from J, with 19 bases in between. Germline V gene lookup returns CDR1 SGHTA and CDR2 FQGNSA. The CDR3 length is 16 residues.

V and J are TRBV2 and TRBJ2-3, with 8 bases aligning to TRBD2. Germline assignment: CDR1 SNHLY and CDR2 FYNNEI. V was clipped by 1 base and J by 0 bases; unmatched bases: 0. The CDR3 has 15 residues. CDR3 sequence: CASSEERGSTDTQYF. CDR3 nucleotide sequence: TGTGCCAGCAGTGAAGAGCGGGGGAGCACAGATACGCAGTATTTT.